This T cell receptor beta chain was identified in a study of beta chain features in type 1 diabetes. Losses at the gene ends were 3 bases for V and 4 bases for J; bases not matched to a gene: 1. This CDR3 has 13 residues. Per germline, CDR1 SGHAT and CDR2 FQNNGV. Study-wide results and limits: Significant though moderate, a shortening of TCRB CDR3s appeared in all four CD4+ subsets of Type 1 diabetes patients.

Sequenced material consisted of expressed TCRB transcripts (all of the isolated RNA was reverse transcribed). Data came from immunoSEQ multiplex PCR; TCRdb stores just in-frame clones and leaves some out. The sample carries about 340,000 clones, roughly 12% recorded once. This clone has just a few counts. Its antigen is still unknown. Sequenced input: naive CD4+ T cells from blood. The V and J genes are TRBV11-2 and TRBJ2-3; TRBD2 matches 7 bases. This TCR was sampled from a woman younger than 30 with type 1 diabetes. This chain's CDR3 is CASSFAGADTQYF. Written as DNA, the CDR3 is TGTGCCAGCAGCTTTGCGGGAGCAGATACGCAGTATTTT.